The 17 T cell receptor beta chains listed next were all sequenced from one sample in a study of T cell responses to AZD1222 COVID-19 vaccine. Profiling relied on immunoSEQ multiplex PCR, and the TCRdb table lists in-frame clones only, not all of them. The table lists 90,000 to 100,000 clones, about 89% of them singletons. The sequenced sample was peripheral blood, obtained on day 0 of AZD1222 vaccination. The receptors were gathered from an adult in good health.

DNA of the CDR3: TGTGCCAGCAGTTCTCAGGGGGGGTATGGCTACACCTTC. Translating gives CASSSQGGYGYTF. The chain employs TRBV5-6 and TRBJ1-2; 7 bases agree with TRBD1. The CDR3 contains 13 residues. Germline values: CDR1 SGHDT, CDR2 YYEEEE. Trimming took 5 bases from V and 5 from J; bases not matched to a gene: 6.

The genes are TRBV6-6 and TRBJ2-7; 9 positions agree with TRBD1. Losses at the gene ends were 6 bases for V and 4 bases for J; bases not matched to a gene: 10. Germline assignment: CDR1 MNHNY and CDR2 SVGAGI (reference sequence). This CDR3 has 15 residues. The CDR3 sequence is CASRRHQQGAYEQYF. In DNA, the CDR3 is TGTGCCAGCAGGCGTCACCAACAGGGGGCTTACGAGCAGTACTTC.

A few counts support this clone. The DNA of the CDR3 is TGTGCCACCAGCAGAGCTAAGGACAGCTACAATGAGCAGTTCTTC. Translated: CATSRAKDSYNEQFF. The chain carries TRBV15 and TRBJ2-1, with D perhaps TRBD1 (6 bases). The CDR3 contains 15 residues. The germline gives CDR1 LNHNV, CDR2 YYDKDF (reference sequence). V lost 1 base, J lost 3 bases, and 10 bases lay in between.

CDR3 residues: CSARDDNETQYF. As DNA, the CDR3 is TGCAGCGCCCGGGACGACAACGAGACCCAGTACTTC. This rearrangement joins TRBV29-1 to TRBJ2-5; either TRBD1 or TRBD2 may fit D (5 bases each). Trimming shortened V by 7 bases and J by 5 bases, and 14 bases separated the two germline ends. The CDR3 has 12 amino acids. CDR1 SQVTM and CDR2 ANQGSEA come from the germline V gene. Together with reference TRBV29-1 and TRBJ2-5, the CDR3 gives the full variable domain: SAVISQKPSRDICQRGTSLTIQCQVDSQVTMMFWYRQQPGQSLTLIATANQGSEATYESGFVIDKFPISRPNLTFSTLTVSNMSPEDSSIYLCSARDDNETQYFGPGTRLLVL.

This clone was found once. The CDR3: CASSPQGAGELFF. CDR3 sequence (DNA): TGTGCCAGCAGCCCCCAGGGGGCAGGTGAGCTGTTTTTT. The rearrangement joins TRBV14 to TRBJ2-2, with 8 bases lining up with TRBD1. This CDR3 region has 13 residues. Germline trimming cut 4 bases from V and 11 bases from J; bases unmatched to any gene: 6. The germline gives CDR1 SGHDN, CDR2 FVKESK.

The chain links TRBV7-2 to TRBJ1-6; D uncertain. This CDR3 has 14 amino acids. V lost 1 base to trimming and J lost 6 bases, with 7 bases between them. Germline values: CDR1 SGHTA, CDR2 FQGNSA. CDR3 in amino acids: CASSLEGANSPLHF. The CDR3, as DNA: TGTGCCAGCAGCTTAGAAGGTGCTAATTCACCCCTCCACTTT.

Details on this clone: The sample has other DNA sequences that encode this CDR3 too. The chain employs TRBV5-1 and TRBJ2-5, with 10 nucleotides matching TRBD2. The CDR3 contains 16 residues. J was trimmed by 1 base and V by 0 bases; bases with no gene match: 3. Germline V lookup: CDR1 SGHRS, CDR2 YFSETQ. CDR3 region: CASSLEPSGGQETQYF. CDR3 in DNA: TGCGCCAGCAGCTTGGAGCCTAGCGGGGGCCAAGAGACCCAGTACTTC.

The rearrangement uses TRBV18 and TRBJ1-5; D gene uncertain. V lost 3 bases and J 0 bases, leaving 9 bases between the germline ends. The CDR3 is made up of 15 amino acids. Germline CDR1 and CDR2: KGHSH and LQKENI. The CDR3 DNA is TGTGCCAGCTCACCGAGGGTAAATAGCAATCAGCCCCAGCATTTT. Protein sequence: CASSPRVNSNQPQHF.

V is TRBV5-6 and J is TRBJ1-2, with D perhaps matching TRBD1 (5 bases). The V gene's germline CDR1 is SGHDT and CDR2 YYEEEE. The germline V and J ends were trimmed by 4 bases and 3 bases, with 16 bases remaining between them. This CDR3 has 15 residues. CDR3 sequence (DNA): TGTGCCAGCAGCCGAGGGACTCGGAGTGACTATGGCTACACCTTC. Amino acids: CASSRGTRSDYGYTF.

The rearrangement joins TRBV6-5 to TRBJ2-2; 8 nucleotides align to TRBD1. The CDR3 runs 15 residues. CDR1 MNHEY and CDR2 SVGAGI come from the germline V gene. V shed 6 bases and J 1 base; nucleotides not matched to a gene: 4. CDR3 sequence: CASRRTGLNTGELFF. The CDR3 DNA sequence: TGTGCCAGCAGGAGGACAGGGCTGAACACCGGGGAGCTGTTTTTT.

V is TRBV5-1 and J is TRBJ2-1, with D maybe TRBD2 (6 bases). Germline CDR1 is SGHRS and CDR2 is YFSETQ. This CDR3 has 18 residues. Trimming took 1 base from V and 2 from J, leaving 19 bases between them. CDR3 nucleotide sequence: TGCGCCAGCAGCTTGACGCGCGGAGGCGGGATTACCTACAATGAGCAGTTCTTC. This sequence encodes CASSLTRGGGITYNEQFF.

The rearrangement links TRBV7-9 to TRBJ1-1, with D possibly matching TRBD1 (6 bases). The V gene's germline CDR1 is SEHNR and CDR2 FQNEAQ (reference sequence). The CDR3 loop spans 15 amino acids. The ends were cut back, 5 bases at V and 4 bases at J, with 17 bases in the middle. CDR3 loop: CASSPSSGAVTEAFF. The DNA for the CDR3 is TGTGCCAGCAGCCCATCTTCGGGGGCGGTCACTGAAGCTTTCTTT.

This chain joins TRBV19 and TRBJ2-1, with D perhaps matching TRBD2 (5 bases). The germline gives CDR1 LNHDA, CDR2 SQIVND (reference sequence). Trimming removed 5 bases at V and 14 bases at J, with 13 bases between. The CDR3 sequence is 11 residues long. The CDR3 sequence: CASSRGPGEFF. Written as DNA, the CDR3 is TGTGCCAGTAGTCGGGGTCCAGGAGAGTTCTTC.

The chain has TRBV5-8 and TRBJ1-5; D unresolved. Trimming shortened V by 5 bases and J by 1 base, and 13 bases separated the two germline ends. CDR1 SGHTS and CDR2 YDEGEE come from the germline V gene. The length of the CDR3 is 15 residues. CDR3 sequence (DNA): TGTGCCAGCAGACGTCTCAGTCGGAGCAATCAGCCCCAGCATTTT. Its protein is CASRRLSRSNQPQHF.

This sequence joins TRBV4-1 and TRBJ1-2; 7 nucleotides match TRBD1. This CDR3 comprises 16 residues. V lost 4 bases and J lost 8; bases outside the gene matches: 16. Per the germline V gene, CDR1 is MGHRA and CDR2 is YSYEKL. CDR3 protein: CASSPSPGQRFGGYTF. The CDR3 coding sequence is TGCGCCAGCAGCCCCTCTCCGGGACAGCGTTTTGGGGGCTACACCTTC.

The V and J genes are TRBV2 and TRBJ1-2; maybe TRBD1 (5 bases). Germline V lookup: CDR1 SNHLY, CDR2 FYNNEI. The germline V and J ends were trimmed by 6 bases and 4 bases, with 12 bases remaining between them. This CDR3 has 13 residues. CDR3 DNA sequence: TGTGCCAGCAGAACGGGGGTCGGCTATGGCTACACCTTC. Translated: CASRTGVGYGYTF.

The chain couples TRBV18 to TRBJ1-4; 10 nucleotides line up with TRBD1. The germline V gene has CDR1 KGHSH and CDR2 LQKENI. V gave up 2 bases and J gave up 8 bases; unmatched junction bases: 5. The length of the CDR3 is 15 residues. In DNA, the CDR3 is TGTGCCAGCTCACCAACGACAGGGGGCAGGGAAAAACTGTTTTTT. Protein product: CASSPTTGGREKLFF.